The 28 T cell receptor beta chains in this list originate from one sample, sequenced in a study of shared clonotypes between healthy human individuals. Measured with immunoSEQ multiplex PCR; TCRdb has only the in-frame clones, and not every one. In the table there are over 2 million clones, about 95% of which are singletons. Positive CCR7 selection of CD45RO-negative cells yielded the naive CD8 cells, and terminally differentiated effector memory CD45RA+ cells were excluded. Sequenced input: naive CD8+ T cells sorted from blood. These receptors were taken from a man between 18 and 35 years old in good health.

The rearrangement uses TRBV4-3 and TRBJ2-6; the D gene is possibly TRBD1 (6 bases). V dropped 0 bases and J dropped 0 bases, with 18 bases sitting between them. Germline V CDR1 and CDR2: LGHNA, YSLEER. This CDR3 has 20 residues. CDR3 sequence: CASSQEPGHIIVSGANVLTF. The CDR3 region has the DNA TGCGCCAGCAGCCAAGAACCGGGACACATAATTGTCTCTGGGGCCAACGTCCTGACTTTC.

The chain uses TRBV7-8 and TRBJ2-2, with 10 bases that match TRBD1. This CDR3 spans 18 amino acids. In germline, CDR1 is SGHVS, CDR2 FQNEAQ. After removal of 0 bases from V and 4 bases from J, the junction contained 8 bases not matched to a gene. The CDR3 bases are TGTGCCAGCAGCTTAGCCCTGGGACAGGGGTTCGGCACCGGGGAGCTGTTTTTT. It encodes CASSLALGQGFGTGELFF.

The CDR3 DNA follows: TGTGCCAGCAGCCGTCTTTTAGCGGGGAGTATGGGAGAGACCCAGTACTTC. It specifies CASSRLLAGSMGETQYF. V gene TRBV11-2 combines with J gene TRBJ2-5; 8 bases are shared with TRBD2. The V gene end was trimmed by 5 bases and the J gene end by 4 bases; junction bases not matched to a gene: 15. CDR3 length: 17 amino acids. Germline values: CDR1 SGHAT, CDR2 FQNNGV.

About this clone itself: At the DNA level, this CDR3 is encoded by other sequences in the same sample as well. The chain is built from TRBV4-3 and TRBJ2-2; D ambiguous. The germline gives CDR1 LGHNA, CDR2 YSLEER. The ends were cut back, 4 bases at V and 0 bases at J, with 6 bases in the middle. There are 14 residues in the CDR3. The CDR3 DNA sequence: TGCGCCAGCAGCCCCGGACCGAACACCGGGGAGCTGTTTTTT. It translates to CASSPGPNTGELFF.

The chain uses TRBV27 and TRBJ1-4; 7 bases line up with TRBD1. CDR3 size: 14 residues. Unmatched junction bases numbered 7, after V lost 7 bases and J lost 5 bases. CDR1 is MNHEY and CDR2 is SMNVEV in the germline V gene (reference sequence). The CDR3 sequence is CASTWTGGNEKLFF. Here the CDR3 DNA reads TGTGCCAGCACTTGGACAGGCGGGAATGAAAAACTGTTTTTT.

The chain links TRBV5-1 to TRBJ2-7; D is possibly TRBD1 (5 bases). Per germline, CDR1 SGHRS and CDR2 YFSETQ. Trimming removed 6 bases from V and 2 bases from J, with 15 bases in between. This CDR3 region has 14 residues. CDR3 loop: CASTQALDTYEQYF. The CDR3 bases are TGCGCCAGCACCCAAGCGTTGGACACCTACGAGCAGTACTTC.

The rearrangement joins TRBV4-1 to TRBJ2-3, with TRBD2 identical over 10 bases. With V trimmed by 4 bases and J by 3 bases, 10 bases remained unmatched. The CDR3 loop spans 17 amino acids. In germline, CDR1 is MGHRA, CDR2 YSYEKL. The CDR3 reads CASSPTLAGDYTDTQYF. CDR3 in DNA: TGCGCCAGCAGCCCGACCCTAGCGGGGGACTATACAGATACGCAGTATTTT.

V usage is TRBV5-4 and J usage is TRBJ2-7, with 8 bases lining up with TRBD2. The germline V gene encodes CDR1 SGHNT and CDR2 YYREEE (reference sequence). CDR3 length: 14 residues. V lost 5 bases, J lost 0 bases, and 4 bases stayed unmatched. The CDR3 spells CASRLAGNSYEQYF. For the CDR3, the DNA is TGTGCCAGCAGATTAGCGGGGAACTCCTACGAGCAGTACTTC.

The chain links TRBV4-1 to TRBJ2-3; TRBD2 aligns across 7 bases. J lost 2 bases, V lost 8 bases, and 7 bases had no gene match. This CDR3 is 14 amino acids long. Germline CDR1 and CDR2: MGHRA and YSYEKL. DNA for the CDR3: TGCGCCAGCCGTCCTCGGGAGGCCACAGATACGCAGTATTTT. Protein: CASRPREATDTQYF.

The chain recombines TRBV4-3 with TRBJ2-7, with D tentatively TRBD1 (6 bases). This CDR3 spans 16 amino acids. Trimming stripped 7 bases from V and 2 bases from J, with 21 bases between. The germline V gene encodes CDR1 LGHNA and CDR2 YSLEER. The CDR3 DNA sequence: TGCGCCAGCATTAAATATATTGGGGACACCCCCTACGAGCAGTACTTC. As protein: CASIKYIGDTPYEQYF.

The chain joins TRBV4-2 to TRBJ2-7; 8 bases align to TRBD2. Trimming took 4 bases from V and 2 from J; bases not matched to a gene: 13. From germline, CDR1 is LGHNA and CDR2 YNFKEQ. CDR3 length: 17 amino acids. Here the CDR3 reads CASSLTGGGGFPYEQYF. The CDR3 DNA reads as TGTGCCAGCAGCCTCACCGGGGGGGGAGGTTTTCCCTACGAGCAGTACTTC.

The chain carries TRBV4-1 and TRBJ2-2; D not resolved. CDR3 length: 13 amino acids. V shed 6 bases and J shed 1 base, with 6 bases lying between them. In germline, CDR1 is MGHRA, CDR2 YSYEKL. This CDR3 is CASRPVNTGELFF. CDR3 sequence (DNA): TGCGCCAGCAGGCCTGTGAACACCGGGGAGCTGTTTTTT.

The chain links TRBV27 to TRBJ1-5, with a possible D match to TRBD1 (5 bases). The CDR3 extends over 14 amino acids. The V and J ends lost 4 bases and 6 bases respectively, with 13 bases between them. Germline V gene data show CDR1 as MNHEY and CDR2 as SMNVEV (reference sequence). The CDR3 loop is CASSSLGGSQPQHF. The DNA for the CDR3 is TGTGCCAGCAGTTCCCTGGGGGGGAGTCAGCCCCAGCATTTT.

This rearrangement joins TRBV30 to TRBJ1-5, with unresolved D. The germline V and J ends were trimmed by 3 bases and 1 base, with 7 bases remaining between them. This CDR3 has 13 amino acids. Germline lookup yields CDR1 GTSNPN and CDR2 SVGIG (reference sequence). This chain's CDR3 is CAWSGHSNQPQHF. The CDR3 nucleotides are TGTGCCTGGAGCGGCCACAGCAATCAGCCCCAGCATTTT.

The J gene is TRBJ1-1, the V gene TRBV6-5; D may be TRBD1 (5 bases). With 7 bases removed from V and 10 bases from J, the gap between germline ends came to 13 bases. Germline V gives CDR1 MNHEY, CDR2 SVGAGI. This CDR3 region has 11 residues. DNA for the CDR3: TGTGCCAGCATCTTGGCGGGGACAGCTTTCTTT. Translating gives CASILAGTAFF.

The chain combines TRBV19 with TRBJ2-7, with a possible D match to TRBD2 (5 bases). V was pared by 3 bases and J by 4 bases, with 16 bases between. There are 15 residues in the CDR3. CDR1 is LNHDA and CDR2 is SQIVND in the germline V gene (reference sequence). The CDR3 DNA reads TGTGCCAGTAGTATGGCCTCCGGGGTTTTGTACGAGCAGTACTTC. Translating gives CASSMASGVLYEQYF.

This clone was found once. Other DNA sequences in this sample translate to the same CDR3. The chain has TRBV5-1 and TRBJ2-3, with D perhaps assigned TRBD1 or TRBD2 (5 bases each). Between the trimmed V and J ends, which lost 4 bases and 2 bases, there was a span of 11 bases. The germline V gene has CDR1 SGHRS and CDR2 YFSETQ. CDR3 size: 14 residues. The CDR3 DNA reads as TGCGCCAGCAGCCCCGGGACCGACACAGATACGCAGTATTTT. As protein: CASSPGTDTDTQYF.

V and J are TRBV27 and TRBJ2-5, with D tentatively TRBD2 (6 bases). This CDR3 is 14 amino acids long. Per the germline V gene, CDR1 is MNHEY and CDR2 is SMNVEV (reference sequence). V was trimmed by 7 bases and J by 2 bases, leaving 14 bases between them. The CDR3 spells CASTSGGKQETQYF. The CDR3, as DNA: TGTGCCAGCACCTCCGGAGGGAAACAAGAGACCCAGTACTTC.

The chain recombines TRBV11-2 with TRBJ2-3; TRBD2 agrees at 14 bases. The CDR3 consists of 17 residues. The V segment lost 4 bases and the J segment 5 bases; nucleotides outside the gene matches: 8. Germline V lookup: CDR1 SGHAT, CDR2 FQNNGV. The CDR3 nucleotides are TGTGCCAGCAGCTCGGGACTAGCGGGAGTGGGGGAAGATACGCAGTATTTT. The encoded protein is CASSSGLAGVGEDTQYF.

The rearrangement links TRBV9 to TRBJ2-1; D is undetermined. The CDR3 is 14 residues long. Trimming removed 4 bases from V and 9 bases from J, with 17 bases in between. Germline values: CDR1 SGDLS, CDR2 YYNGEE. The CDR3 protein is CASSPIDLSSEQFF. DNA of the CDR3: TGTGCCAGCAGCCCAATCGACCTTAGCAGTGAGCAGTTCTTC.

This clone has just one count. The chain has TRBV5-6 and TRBJ2-3, with 10 bases aligning to TRBD2. The trim removed 3 bases at V and 7 bases at J, leaving 5 bases unmatched. The CDR3 spans 14 residues. CDR1 and CDR2 from the germline V gene are SGHDT and YYEEEE. As DNA, the CDR3 is TGTGCCAGCAGCTCCGGACTAGCGGTGTATACGCAGTATTTT. This sequence encodes CASSSGLAVYTQYF.

Comment on this clone: The identical CDR3 is also encoded by other nucleotide sequences in the sample. The chain is built from TRBV9 and TRBJ2-7, with 14 bases that match TRBD2. This CDR3 contains 15 residues. J lost 5 bases, V lost 3 bases, and 4 bases had no gene match. Germline V gene lookup returns CDR1 SGDLS and CDR2 YYNGEE. The CDR3 nucleotides are TGTGCCAGCAGCGAGTCGGGACTAGCGGGAGACGAGCAGTACTTC. Translation gives CASSESGLAGDEQYF.

The chain is built from TRBV19 and TRBJ2-7, with D possibly matching TRBD1 (5 bases). V gave up 1 base and J gave up 4 bases, with 8 bases separating them. From germline, CDR1 is LNHDA and CDR2 SQIVND (reference sequence). The CDR3 extends over 13 amino acids. The DNA of the CDR3 is TGTGCCAGTAGTATAGTGGACAAATACGAGCAGTACTTC. Protein sequence: CASSIVDKYEQYF.

This clone was observed a single time. J is TRBJ2-5 and V is TRBV29-1, with 9 bases fitting TRBD1. Germline V CDR1 and CDR2: SQVTM, ANQGSEA. With 7 bases clipped from V and 5 bases from J, the junction kept 5 bases outside the gene matches. The CDR3 extends over 12 amino acids. CDR3 sequence (DNA): TGCAGCGCACAGGGGGCCGGGGAGACCCAGTACTTC. Protein: CSAQGAGETQYF.

This chain's CDR3 is CASSTPAQETQYF. DNA for the CDR3: TGTGCCAGCAGCACCCCGGCCCAAGAGACCCAGTACTTC. V gene TRBV5-4 combines with J gene TRBJ2-5, with unresolved D. V lost 4 bases and J lost 1, with 8 bases in between. CDR1 SGHNT and CDR2 YYREEE come from the germline V gene (reference sequence). The CDR3 consists of 13 residues.

The chain has TRBV11-2 and TRBJ2-7; the D gene is possibly TRBD1 (5 bases). Germline V gene sequence: CDR1 SGHAT, CDR2 FQNNGV. The CDR3 loop spans 16 amino acids. The germline V and J ends were trimmed by 5 bases and 0 bases, with 17 bases remaining between them. The CDR3 DNA is TGTGCCAGCAGCGTGAACGACAGTCCGTACTCCTACGAGCAGTACTTC. Translating it yields CASSVNDSPYSYEQYF. Drawing the rest from reference TRBV11-2 and TRBJ2-7, the complete variable domain is EAGVAQSPRYKIIEKRQSVAFWCNPISGHATLYWYQQILGQGPKLLIQFQNNGVVDDSQLPKDRFSAERLKGVDSTLKIQPAKLEDSAVYLCASSVNDSPYSYEQYFGPGTRLTVT.

The chain employs TRBV6-1 and TRBJ1-1; a weak D match, TRBD1 (6 bases). This CDR3 has 14 amino acids. Germline-derived CDR1 and CDR2 are MNHNS and SASEGT. Trimming took off 2 bases at V and 6 bases at J, with 13 bases between the two ends. CDR3 in amino acids: CASSEFTGLAEAFF. The DNA of the CDR3 is TGTGCCAGCAGTGAATTTACAGGGCTGGCTGAAGCTTTCTTT.

The rearrangement uses TRBV7-9 and TRBJ2-3, with TRBD2 matching over 8 bases. Germline trimming cut 5 bases from V and 5 bases from J; bases unmatched to any gene: 12. The CDR3 sequence is 16 residues long. The germline V gene encodes CDR1 SEHNR and CDR2 FQNEAQ (reference sequence). CDR3 sequence (DNA): TGTGCCAGCAGCCCCCGAGGCGGGGGGCCCGAAGATACGCAGTATTTT. It yields the protein CASSPRGGGPEDTQYF.